The 21 T cell receptor beta chains presented below share a single source sample, sequenced in a study of vaccination and CD4 T cells after COVID-19. The antigens these receptors bind are not known. The sample's treatment: roughly 11-day PBMC culture with coronavirus spike peptide pools or control peptides (ViraFEST assay). The unexposed donor's CD4+ T cells were collected before the COVID-19 pandemic (2011-2018). The Oncomine TCR Beta short-read assay was what sequenced the DNA obtained from cultured CD4+ T cells. TCRdb called the PCR reads again in MiXCR, with one record for every CDR3 protein. The repertoire consists of more than 1,000 distinct CDR3 sequences, with around 15% occurring once and the leading ten covering approximately 52%. The sample taken for sequencing was CD4+ T cells from blood, cultured in vitro. The receptor source for this set is a human donor in good health.

By its share, this clonotype is medium-sized. V and J are TRBV6-1 and TRBJ2-5; D gene uncertain. From germline, CDR1 is MNHNS and CDR2 SASEGT. This CDR3 comprises 15 residues. The V and J ends lost 5 bases and 1 base respectively, with 14 bases between them. Written as DNA, the CDR3 is TGTGCCAGCAGTCTCCGCTCGGAGCTCCAAGAGACCCAGTACTTC. Its translation: CASSLRSELQETQYF.

V is TRBV5-1 and J is TRBJ2-3; 13 bases match TRBD2. After removal of 4 bases from V and 6 bases from J, the junction contained 5 bases not matched to a gene. This CDR3 contains 15 residues. Looked up from germline, CDR1 is SGHRS and CDR2 is YFSETQ. CDR3 bases: TGCGCCAGCAGCATCGGGACTAGCGGGATGGATACGCAGTATTTT. Translated, it gives CASSIGTSGMDTQYF.

The chain joins TRBV11-2 to TRBJ1-1; tentative D call: TRBD1 (6 bases). V dropped 6 bases and J dropped 1 base, with 12 bases sitting between them. Germline V CDR1 and CDR2: SGHAT, FQNNGV. This CDR3 comprises 14 residues. CDR3 in amino acids: CASRGGLSNTEAFF. CDR3 sequence (DNA): TGTGCCAGCAGGGGGGGCTTGTCGAACACTGAAGCTTTCTTT.

This clonotype was seen only a few times. The chain uses TRBV7-3 and TRBJ1-1, with D possibly TRBD1 on 5 matching bases. Trimming pared 1 base from V and 7 bases from J, leaving 16 bases between. This CDR3 has 15 amino acids. Per the germline V gene, CDR1 is SGHTA and CDR2 is FQGTGA. CDR3 sequence: CASSLRGGGALEAFF. CDR3 bases: TGTGCCAGCAGCTTAAGGGGGGGGGGAGCCCTTGAAGCTTTCTTT. The full variable domain, completed using reference TRBV7-3 and TRBJ1-1, is GAGVSQTPSNKVTEKGKYVELRCDPISGHTALYWYRQSLGQGPEFLIYFQGTGAADDSGLPNDRFFAVRPEGSVSTLKIQRTERGDSAVYLCASSLRGGGALEAFFGQGTRLTVV.

The chain joins TRBV7-3 to TRBJ2-2, with D perhaps being TRBD1 or TRBD2 (7 bases each). The CDR3 extends over 21 amino acids. The germline CDR1 and CDR2 sequences are SGHTA and FQGTGA. Trimming pared 4 bases from V and 4 bases from J, leaving 31 bases between. CDR3 protein: CASSSIGGQGGLSTSTGELFF. The DNA of the CDR3 is TGTGCCAGCAGCTCCATCGGGGGGCAGGGGGGATTGAGTACGAGCACCGGGGAGCTGTTTTTT.

By frequency in the sample, this clonotype is medium-sized. V usage is TRBV19 and J usage is TRBJ1-1; weak D call: TRBD1 (5 bases). Between the trimmed V and J ends, which lost 10 bases and 0 bases, there was a span of 18 bases. The germline V gene encodes CDR1 LNHDA and CDR2 SQIVND (reference sequence). The CDR3 runs to 15 residues. The CDR3 loop reads CATRAGDQMNTEAFF. The CDR3 coding sequence is TGTGCCACGAGGGCGGGGGACCAGATGAACACTGAAGCTTTCTTT.

This clonotype was seen a handful of times. The CDR3 is CASSRGLGGTKAFF. The DNA for the CDR3 is TGCGCCAGCAGCCGAGGGCTGGGCGGGACAAAAGCTTTCTTT. The chain carries TRBV4-1 and TRBJ1-1; perhaps TRBD1 as D (6 bases). CDR1 is MGHRA and CDR2 is YSYEKL in the germline V gene. V lost 4 bases and J lost 9, with 18 bases in between. The CDR3 consists of 14 residues.

A remark on this clonotype: A single base separates this from a much larger clone, so it may be a read error. This sequence joins TRBV29-1 and TRBJ1-5, with D hard to call. Germline V gene lookup returns CDR1 SQVTM and CDR2 ANQGSEA. V lost 1 base and J lost 5, with 9 bases in between. The CDR3 consists of 13 residues. This CDR3 reads CSVEVTGDQPQHF. CDR3 sequence (DNA): TGCAGCGTTGAAGTCACGGGCGATCAGCCCCAGCATTTT.

This CDR3 is CASSPSRTGENYGYTF. The CDR3 DNA sequence: TGTGCCAGCTCACCATCACGTACAGGGGAAAACTATGGCTACACCTTC. The chain joins TRBV18 to TRBJ1-2, with TRBD1 matching over 7 bases. Germline V gene lookup returns CDR1 KGHSH and CDR2 LQKENI. The CDR3 contains 16 residues. J was trimmed by 2 bases and V by 2 bases; bases with no gene match: 8.

By sample fraction, this clonotype is medium-sized. This chain links TRBV2 with TRBJ1-5; 9 nucleotides match TRBD1. The CDR3 sequence is 17 residues long. The germline CDR1 and CDR2 sequences are SNHLY and FYNNEI. The J segment lost 0 bases and the V segment lost 7 bases, leaving 10 bases of the junction unmatched. The DNA for the CDR3 is TGTGCCAGCAACTTCGGACAGGGGATTTATAGCAATCAGCCCCAGCATTTT. Translating it yields CASNFGQGIYSNQPQHF.

V and J are TRBV19 and TRBJ2-1; 9 bases map to TRBD2. J gave up 2 bases and V 5 bases, and 13 bases lay outside the gene matches. Germline CDR1 and CDR2: LNHDA and SQIVND (reference sequence). The CDR3 runs 18 residues. The CDR3 sequence: CASSRSGERLAAYNEQFF. CDR3 DNA: TGTGCCAGTAGTCGGAGCGGCGAGAGACTAGCGGCCTACAATGAGCAGTTCTTC.

The chain recombines TRBV30 with TRBJ1-6; D unclear. This CDR3 comprises 16 residues. Germline V gives CDR1 GTSNPN, CDR2 SVGIG (reference sequence). Trimming pared 0 bases from V and 7 bases from J, leaving 16 bases between. The CDR3 DNA follows: TGTGCCTGGAGTGTACCAAGAGTCCTTAGGAATTCACCCCTCCACTTT. Protein product: CAWSVPRVLRNSPLHF. The full variable domain, its missing parts supplied by reference TRBV30 and TRBJ1-6, is SQTIHQWPATLVQPVGSPLSLECTVEGTSNPNLYWYRQAAGRGLQLLFYSVGIGQISSEVPQNLSASRPQDRQFILSSKKLLLSDSGFYLCAWSVPRVLRNSPLHFGNGTRLTVT.

As DNA, the CDR3 is TGTGCCTGGAGAGAGACAGGGGGCAATCAGCCCCAGCATTTT. It encodes CAWRETGGNQPQHF. V gene TRBV30 combines with J gene TRBJ1-5; TRBD1 agrees at 8 bases. V lost 3 bases to trimming and J lost 2 bases; unmatched junction nucleotides: 3. Per the germline V gene, CDR1 is GTSNPN and CDR2 is SVGIG (reference sequence). The CDR3 sequence is 14 residues long.

This clonotype was counted a few times. The J gene is TRBJ1-4, the V gene TRBV20-1, with no clear D. Trimming left V 4 bases short and J 3 bases short, with 15 bases between. CDR1 and CDR2 (germline): DFQATT, SNEGSKA (reference sequence). This CDR3 spans 15 amino acids. CDR3 loop: CSAMGSGWPNEKLFF. CDR3 DNA sequence: TGCAGTGCTATGGGGTCCGGGTGGCCTAATGAAAAACTGTTTTTT.

This clonotype was seen more than once but under ten times. This sequence joins TRBV5-1 and TRBJ1-1; D gene ambiguous. Germline CDR1 is SGHRS and CDR2 is YFSETQ. V lost 7 bases to trimming and J lost 2 bases, with 12 bases between them. This CDR3 is built from 13 residues. CDR3 coding DNA: TGCGCCAGCGCATATCGGGGAAACACTGAAGCTTTCTTT. Residues: CASAYRGNTEAFF. Complete variable domain (other parts from reference TRBV5-1 and TRBJ1-1): KAGVTQTPRYLIKTRGQQVTLSCSPISGHRSVSWYQQTPGQGLQFLFEYFSETQRNKGNFPGRFSGRQFSNSRSEMNVSTLELGDSALYLCASAYRGNTEAFFGQGTRLTVV.

In its sample, this clonotype was seen a few times. The rearrangement links TRBV6-2 or TRBV6-3 to TRBJ2-7, with D unclear. V lost 7 bases to trimming and J lost 4 bases, with 11 bases between them. Germline CDR1 MNHEY, CDR2 SVGEGT. The CDR3 length is 12 residues. The CDR3 DNA sequence: TGTGCCAGCACCCAGAACCTTTACGAGCAGTACTTC. Its protein is CASTQNLYEQYF.

In its sample, this clonotype is medium-sized. This sequence joins TRBV28 and TRBJ1-2, with 7 bases fitting TRBD1. The germline gives CDR1 MDHEN, CDR2 SYDVKM. J was trimmed by 4 bases and V by 4 bases; bases with no gene match: 12. This CDR3 is built from 16 residues. The DNA for the CDR3 is TGTGCCAGCAGTTCCTCCCGACAGGGAGGACGCTATGGCTACACCTTC. It specifies CASSSSRQGGRYGYTF.

V usage is TRBV2 and J usage is TRBJ2-7; 9 nucleotides align to TRBD2. V was clipped by 6 bases and J by 1 base; unmatched bases: 4. The CDR3 length is 14 residues. The germline gives CDR1 SNHLY, CDR2 FYNNEI. In DNA form, the CDR3 reads TGTGCCAGCAGGACTAGCGGATTTTCCTACGAGCAGTACTTC. This encodes CASRTSGFSYEQYF.

The chain recombines TRBV5-1 with TRBJ1-6; 9 bases align to TRBD1. Trimming cost V 4 bases and J 9 bases; bases outside gene matches: 5. The CDR3 is made up of 14 amino acids. Germline V CDR1 and CDR2: SGHRS, YFSETQ. CDR3 nucleotides: TGCGCCAGCAGCAGGACAGGGGTAAGTTCACCCCTCCACTTT. This gives the protein CASSRTGVSSPLHF. The whole variable domain, remainder taken from reference TRBV5-1 and TRBJ1-6, is KAGVTQTPRYLIKTRGQQVTLSCSPISGHRSVSWYQQTPGQGLQFLFEYFSETQRNKGNFPGRFSGRQFSNSRSEMNVSTLELGDSALYLCASSRTGVSSPLHFGNGTRLTVT.

This clonotype was counted between two and nine times. The chain links TRBV5-1 to TRBJ2-3; D gene uncertain. Per the germline V gene, CDR1 is SGHRS and CDR2 is YFSETQ. V was shortened by 4 bases and J by 2 bases, with 14 bases between the two germline ends. The CDR3 is made up of 15 amino acids. The chain's CDR3 is CASSPGPSLTDTQYF. For the CDR3, the DNA is TGCGCCAGCAGCCCTGGTCCCAGCCTCACAGATACGCAGTATTTT.

CDR3 DNA sequence: TGTGCCAGCAGCTTCCGGGCCTCTAATGAAAAACTGTTTTTT. Protein: CASSFRASNEKLFF. The chain carries TRBV7-2 and TRBJ1-4; no definite D call. V was shortened by 3 bases and J by 3 bases, with 8 bases between the two germline ends. The germline gives CDR1 SGHTA, CDR2 FQGNSA. The CDR3 has 14 amino acids. Supplemented by reference TRBV7-2 and TRBJ1-4, the full variable domain reads GAGVSQSPSNKVTEKGKDVELRCDPISGHTALYWYRQSLGQGLEFLIYFQGNSAPDKSGLPSDRFSAERTGGSVSTLTIQRTQQEDSAVYLCASSFRASNEKLFFGSGTQLSVL.